Following are 32 T cell receptor beta chains from one sample sequenced in a study of CD8+CD57+ T cells in acquired aplastic anemia. For sequencing, patients were chosen who had shown expansion of CD8+CD57+ cells by flow cytometry. CDR3 and TCR beta VDJ profiling relied on a genomic DNA template. TCRdb redid the calling of the reads with MiXCR, one entry per CDR3 protein. This sample carries around 200,000 distinct CDR3 sequences, 48% of them seen once, and the ten largest clones take 10% to 15%. The specimen sequenced was sorted CD4+, CD8+, or CD8+CD57+ T cells (not recorded which) from PBMCs. The source is a human donor with aplastic anemia.

This rearrangement joins TRBV12-3 or TRBV12-4 to TRBJ2-1; weak D call: TRBD2 (5 bases). This CDR3 spans 13 amino acids. The V and J ends lost 1 base and 6 bases respectively, with 7 bases between them. The CDR3 spells CASSLESGNEQFF. The CDR3 nucleotides read TGTGCCAGCAGTTTAGAAAGCGGCAATGAGCAGTTCTTC.

The chain combines TRBV29-1 with TRBJ2-7; 7 bases are shared with TRBD2. Unmatched junction bases numbered 12, after V lost 4 bases and J lost 0 bases. The V gene's germline CDR1 is SQVTM and CDR2 ANQGSEA. CDR3 length: 16 amino acids. The CDR3 loop reads CSVAPRVGGSSYEQYF. In DNA form, the CDR3 reads TGCAGCGTTGCCCCCCGGGTGGGCGGGAGCTCCTACGAGCAGTACTTC.

V and J are TRBV3-1 and TRBJ1-3; no clear D. The CDR3 is 15 residues long. Germline V gene sequence: CDR1 LGHDT, CDR2 YNNKEL (reference sequence). V was trimmed by 0 bases and J by 1 base, leaving 7 bases between them. CDR3 bases: TGTGCCAGCAGCCAAGATCTGCTATCTGGAAACACCATATATTTT. Translated, it gives CASSQDLLSGNTIYF.

This clonotype was seen at least ten times. The genes are TRBV5-1 and TRBJ2-5, with 8 bases fitting TRBD1. This CDR3 has 16 residues. Germline CDR1 is SGHRS and CDR2 is YFSETQ. V lost 3 bases, J lost 2 bases, and 9 bases stayed unmatched. The CDR3 sequence is CASSSVGTGRQETQYF. The CDR3 bases are TGCGCCAGCAGCTCCGTCGGGACAGGCAGACAAGAGACCCAGTACTTC. The full variable domain, with the rest looked up from reference TRBV5-1 and TRBJ2-5, is KAGVTQTPRYLIKTRGQQVTLSCSPISGHRSVSWYQQTPGQGLQFLFEYFSETQRNKGNFPGRFSGRQFSNSRSEMNVSTLELGDSALYLCASSSVGTGRQETQYFGPGTRLLVL.

The V and J genes are TRBV19 and TRBJ1-2; D is possibly TRBD1 (5 bases). CDR1 and CDR2 (germline): LNHDA, SQIVND (reference sequence). The V end lost 6 bases, the J end lost 3 bases, and 14 bases lay between the germline ends. There are 14 residues in the CDR3. CDR3 in amino acids: CASRSGGYDYGYTF. The CDR3 coding sequence is TGTGCCAGTAGAAGTGGGGGGTACGACTATGGCTACACCTTC.

The chain combines TRBV2 with TRBJ2-3, with 7 bases fitting TRBD1. The V and J ends lost 4 bases and 2 bases, in that order; junction bases with no gene match: 3. Germline V gene data show CDR1 as SNHLY and CDR2 as FYNNEI. CDR3 length equals 14 residues. The CDR3 bases are TGTGCCAGCAGTGGCGGACAGGACACAGATACGCAGTATTTT. Amino acids: CASSGGQDTDTQYF.

V gene TRBV11-1 combines with J gene TRBJ1-2; TRBD1 is a possible D gene (5 bases). V was cut by 4 bases and J by 4 bases, with 22 bases left in between. The length of the CDR3 is 17 residues. Per the germline V gene, CDR1 is SGHAT and CDR2 is FQDESV (reference sequence). The DNA for the CDR3 is TGTGCCAGCAGCTCACCACGGGCCTCACTTCAGGGCTATGGCTACACCTTC. This sequence encodes CASSSPRASLQGYGYTF.

J is TRBJ1-6 and V is TRBV7-8; 8 nucleotides align to TRBD1. Per germline, CDR1 SGHVS and CDR2 FQNEAQ. Trimming removed 5 bases from V and 9 bases from J; junction bases left unmatched: 15. This CDR3 contains 17 residues. The CDR3 sequence: CASSKYGTGQGGSPLHF. CDR3 bases: TGTGCCAGCAGCAAATACGGGACAGGACAAGGCGGTTCACCCCTCCACTTT.

This clonotype came up a few times. CDR3 sequence (DNA): TGTGCCTGGAGCCACAACGGGGGGTACGAGCAGTACTTC. This sequence encodes CAWSHNGGYEQYF. The chain couples TRBV30 to TRBJ2-7; 7 bases match TRBD2. There are 13 residues in the CDR3. V lost 3 bases and J lost 4; bases outside the gene matches: 6. CDR1 is GTSNPN, CDR2 SVGIG, per germline (reference sequence).

The V call is TRBV2, the J call TRBJ1-2; D remains ambiguous. The V and J ends lost 1 base and 0 bases respectively, with 3 bases between them. From germline, CDR1 is SNHLY and CDR2 FYNNEI. The CDR3 extends over 13 amino acids. The CDR3 sequence is CASSEEANYGYTF. Here the CDR3 DNA reads TGTGCCAGCAGTGAAGAAGCTAACTATGGCTACACCTTC.

V is TRBV6-5 and J is TRBJ2-2, with D perhaps assigned TRBD1 or TRBD2 (5 bases each). The CDR3 contains 16 residues. CDR1 MNHEY and CDR2 SVGAGI come from the germline V gene. Trimming pared 0 bases from V and 4 bases from J, leaving 12 bases between. The CDR3 DNA reads as TGTGCCAGCAGTTACTCGGGACGGGGTCGCACCGGGGAGCTGTTTTTT. Amino acid sequence: CASSYSGRGRTGELFF.

The chain couples TRBV18 to TRBJ2-1, with TRBD1 matching 10 bases. Germline CDR1 KGHSH, CDR2 LQKENI. This CDR3 contains 15 residues. V trimming: 1 base; J trimming: 5 bases; junction bases outside the gene matches: 2. In DNA form, the CDR3 reads TGTGCCAGCTCACCACGACAGGGGGCCGACAATGAGCAGTTCTTC. Its translation: CASSPRQGADNEQFF.

This clonotype came up a few times. The chain uses TRBV29-1 and TRBJ1-1; 7 bases are a match to TRBD1. CDR3 length equals 12 residues. CDR1 and CDR2 from the germline V gene are SQVTM and ANQGSEA. J lost 5 bases, V lost 5 bases, and 5 bases had no gene match. The CDR3 spells CSVQGGRTEAFF. CDR3 nucleotide sequence: TGCAGCGTTCAGGGGGGCAGGACTGAAGCTTTCTTT. The variable domain in full, with the rest retrieved from reference TRBV29-1 and TRBJ1-1, is SAVISQKPSRDICQRGTSLTIQCQVDSQVTMMFWYRQQPGQSLTLIATANQGSEATYESGFVIDKFPISRPNLTFSTLTVSNMSPEDSSIYLCSVQGGRTEAFFGQGTRLTVV.

The sample holds many counts of this clonotype. The chain couples TRBV20-1 to TRBJ1-4; 11 positions agree with TRBD1. CDR3 size: 15 residues. Germline V lookup: CDR1 DFQATT, CDR2 SNEGSKA (reference sequence). Unmatched junction bases numbered 4, after V lost 3 bases and J lost 4 bases. CDR3 sequence reads: CSARSGTGGNEKLFF. For the CDR3, the DNA is TGCAGTGCTAGGTCGGGGACAGGGGGTAATGAAAAACTGTTTTTT.

This clonotype was observed at least ten times. This chain connects TRBV6-1 to TRBJ2-7, with 7 bases that match TRBD1. Looked up from germline, CDR1 is MNHNS and CDR2 is SASEGT. The CDR3 is 14 amino acids. J was trimmed by 4 bases and V by 6 bases; bases with no gene match: 9. In nucleotides, the CDR3 is TGTGCCAGCAGGCCTACAGACAGGGAATACGAGCAGTACTTC. Encoded protein: CASRPTDREYEQYF.

This chain joins TRBV9 and TRBJ2-2, with unresolved D. The V end lost 0 bases, the J end lost 7 bases, and 4 bases lay between the germline ends. CDR1 and CDR2 from the germline V gene are SGDLS and YYNGEE. This CDR3 spans 12 amino acids. CDR3 loop: CASSVVSGELFF. CDR3 DNA: TGTGCCAGCAGCGTAGTCAGCGGGGAGCTGTTTTTT.

A remark on this clonotype: The junction and the germline gene differ at one end; a read error may be behind it. The chain recombines TRBV7-7 with TRBJ1-1; D remains ambiguous. The length of the CDR3 is 13 residues. The germline CDR1 and CDR2 sequences are SSHAT and FNYEAQ (reference sequence). Written as DNA, the CDR3 is TGTGCTAGCAGCTTAAACGAGGACACTGAAGCTTTCTTT. This sequence encodes CASSLNEDTEAFF.

For this clonotype: A clone one base away is much larger, so this may be a read error. V usage is TRBV5-4 and J usage is TRBJ1-2, with a tentative D call TRBD1 (6 bases). The germline V gene has CDR1 SGHNT and CDR2 YYREEE (reference sequence). The CDR3 covers 14 residues. CDR3 coding DNA: TGTGCCAGCAGCATCTTCCCGACAGGTTATGGCTGCACCTTC. This gives the protein CASSIFPTGYGCTF.

Ten or more counts support this clonotype. The V call is TRBV5-1, the J call TRBJ2-5; D gene unclear. This CDR3 has 15 amino acids. Germline V gene lookup returns CDR1 SGHRS and CDR2 YFSETQ. Trimming shortened V by 3 bases and J by 4 bases, and 16 bases separated the two germline ends. As DNA, the CDR3 is TGCGCCAGCAGCTCTTCTTCGAGCTTAGGAGAGACCCAGTACTTC. This sequence encodes CASSSSSSLGETQYF.

This clonotype was found many times. The rearrangement joins TRBV6-1 to TRBJ2-1; 8 positions agree with TRBD2. Germline loops: CDR1 MNHNS, CDR2 SASEGT. The J segment lost 8 bases and the V segment lost 8 bases, leaving 14 bases of the junction unmatched. The length of the CDR3 is 15 residues. The CDR3 coding sequence is TGTGCCAGCCGTCTATCGGGGGGGAGGTGGGATGAGCAGTTCTTC. Translated: CASRLSGGRWDEQFF.

This clonotype was picked up many times. V and J are TRBV5-4 and TRBJ2-3; TRBD1 might be the D (6 bases). Trimming pared 4 bases from V and 6 bases from J, leaving 15 bases between. Germline values: CDR1 SGHNT, CDR2 YYREEE (reference sequence). This CDR3 spans 14 amino acids. The CDR3 spells CASSINRDGDTQYF. The CDR3 nucleotides are TGTGCCAGCAGCATCAACAGGGATGGGGATACGCAGTATTTT.

The chain employs TRBV25-1 and TRBJ2-5; a weak D match, TRBD1 (6 bases). CDR1 and CDR2 from the germline V gene are MGHDK and SYGVNS. The CDR3 consists of 12 residues. Trimming shortened V by 8 bases and J by 5 bases, and 12 bases separated the two germline ends. The CDR3 DNA is TGTGCCAGCGGACCAGGGGCGGAGACCCAGTACTTC. It translates to CASGPGAETQYF.

This chain connects TRBV24-1 to TRBJ2-7, with 9 bases that match TRBD2. Losses at the gene ends were 4 bases for V and 0 bases for J; bases not matched to a gene: 6. The CDR3 runs 16 residues. Germline V lookup: CDR1 KGHDR, CDR2 SFDVKD. The CDR3 bases are TGTGCCACCAGTGACTCGGGACTAGCCCGCTCCTACGAGCAGTACTTC. Translating it yields CATSDSGLARSYEQYF.

This clonotype was counted only a few times. The gene calls are TRBV3-1 and TRBJ2-3; 11 bases match TRBD2. Germline V gene data show CDR1 as LGHDT and CDR2 as YNNKEL (reference sequence). CDR3 length: 16 residues. V dropped 6 bases and J dropped 3; count of bases not matched to a gene: 8. CDR3 nucleotides: TGTGCCAGCAGACCCACGACTAGCGGGGCGACAGATACGCAGTATTTT. It specifies CASRPTTSGATDTQYF.

The CDR3 DNA sequence: TGCAGTGCTGCGGGACCTCTTAGCACCGGGGAGCTGTTTTTT. Translating gives CSAAGPLSTGELFF. This rearrangement joins TRBV20-1 to TRBJ2-2; the D gene is possibly TRBD2 (6 bases). The CDR3 is 14 residues long. The germline gives CDR1 DFQATT, CDR2 SNEGSKA (reference sequence). V was trimmed by 5 bases and J by 4 bases, leaving 14 bases between them.

This chain connects TRBV19 to TRBJ1-6; D gene uncertain. This CDR3 spans 14 amino acids. Germline values: CDR1 LNHDA, CDR2 SQIVND (reference sequence). V gave up 3 bases and J gave up 10 bases, with 13 bases separating them. DNA of the CDR3: TGTGCCAGTAGTATTACGGGGATCCGGTCACCCCTCCACTTT. This encodes CASSITGIRSPLHF.

This chain uses TRBV7-9 with TRBJ2-5; D gene unclear. From germline, CDR1 is SEHNR and CDR2 FQNEAQ (reference sequence). Trimming took off 5 bases at V and 4 bases at J, with 14 bases between the two ends. The CDR3 extends over 14 amino acids. The CDR3 nucleotides read TGTGCCAGCAGCCCATCGGACGGAAGAGAGACCCAGTACTTC. It yields the protein CASSPSDGRETQYF.

On this clonotype itself: A read error may be the cause here, since a much bigger clone is one base away. V is TRBV6-5 and J is TRBJ2-7; D possibly corresponds to TRBD1 (5 bases). This CDR3 has 14 residues. From germline, CDR1 is MNHEY and CDR2 SVGAGI. Trimming removed 4 bases from V and 3 bases from J, with 13 bases in between. CDR3 sequence reads: CASSLDSLNYEQYF. CDR3 nucleotides: TGTGCCAGCAGTTTAGACAGTCTTAACTACGAGCAGTACTTC.

This clonotype was counted many times. The junction differs from germline at one of its ends, possibly a read error. The V gene is TRBV12-3 or TRBV12-4, the J gene TRBJ2-1; maybe TRBD1 (6 bases). The CDR3 runs 12 residues. The CDR3 nucleotides are TGTGCCAGCAGTCTCCGGGACAATGAGCGGTTCTTC. Encoded protein: CASSLRDNERFF.

This clonotype has at least ten counts. The chain uses TRBV2 and TRBJ2-2; D not certain. The CDR3 is 16 residues long. The V and J ends lost 1 base and 2 bases respectively, with 11 bases between them. CDR1 SNHLY and CDR2 FYNNEI come from the germline V gene. CDR3 protein: CASSEGRHLNTGELFF. CDR3 in DNA: TGTGCCAGCAGTGAAGGACGGCACTTAAACACCGGGGAGCTGTTTTTT.

This clonotype is a singleton in its sample. Given a much more abundant clone one base away, this may be a read error. The rearrangement uses TRBV12-3 or TRBV12-4 and TRBJ2-1, with 14 bases lining up with TRBD2. The CDR3 loop spans 15 amino acids. With V trimmed by 6 bases and J by 7 bases, 5 bases remained unmatched. The CDR3 here is CASRWTSGGINEQFF. As DNA, the CDR3 is TGTGCCAGCAGGTGGACTAGCGGGGGGATAAATGAGCAGTTCTTC.

The chain recombines TRBV29-1 with TRBJ2-1, with 10 bases that match TRBD2. The CDR3 length is 13 residues. The germline CDR1 and CDR2 sequences are SQVTM and ANQGSEA. CDR3 in DNA: TGCAGTTTGATAGCGGGGGGCTACAATGAGCAGTTCTTC. Its protein is CSLIAGGYNEQFF.